This note documents a single TCR beta chain sequence. Which antigen it targets is not known. No much larger clonotype is one base removed from it; base qualities were not supplied. The data stem from a study of blood T cell repertoires in COVID-19 (dated by TCRdb to 2018 to 2020). For context, the study as a whole: Samples covering the acute and convalescent phases of COVID-19 were provided by collaborators in the United States, Italy and Spain. The material from the prospective study consisted of cDNA or gDNA derived from T cells, B-cell-depleted T cells, or PBMCs. Deeply sampled blood TCRbeta repertoires from subjects exposed to, actively infected with, or recovered from COVID-19 were included in the dataset. A freely available public database, intended as a resource for researchers studying the immune response to SARS-CoV-2, is where the repertoires were released. Samples came from the ongoing ImmuneRACE study (first 160 participants) plus 1,254 subjects from 6 global collaborators. Nearly every sample came with metadata listing a de-identified subject ID, COVID-19 status, age in years and sex. Where available, HLA class I and class II types were obtained from metadata supplied by the sample provider rather than from assay-based typing.

A second Seattle source provided samples from volunteer blood donors who had recovered from COVID-19. Whole blood was collected in K2EDTA tubes by collaborating institutions according to the institutions' own protocols. For TCRbeta analysis, collaborators shipped samples as frozen whole blood, isolated PBMCs, or DNA extracted from either of those sample types. TCRbeta CDR3 regions were amplified from genomic DNA using the immunoSEQ Assay, a bias-controlled multiplex PCR. Per the original workflow: Nucleated cell counts per sample were estimated from amplification of reference gene primers within the assay. To quantify the absolute abundance of each unique TCRbeta CDR3 rearrangement, sequence reads were collapsed and filtered. Productive Simpson clonality was computed per sample as the square root of Simpson's diversity index over productive rearrangements. Held by TCRdb, this immuneACCESS table contains in-frame sequences only and omits some clones. Under half of the omission traces to an unresolved V gene where checked; the cause of the rest is unknown. V, J and clone size derive from that table, while D and trimming were established from the DNA sequence. Across this sample there are about 210,000 clones, with just under 90% seen only once. Together, the top ten hold roughly 6.2% of the sample.

On the study overall, not on this receptor specifically: How much clinical and demographic metadata was included differed by source and by participant, and the metadata was provided uncurated.

The receptor was isolated from a man in his 60s who had recovered from COVID-19. The sequenced sample consisted of peripheral blood.

The nucleotide sequence is given as TGTGCCAGCTCACCACCCGCCAGGGGGGTCGACGAGCAGTACTTC. Its protein is CASSPPARGVDEQYF. The chain was built from TRBV18 and TRBJ2-7; the best D guess is TRBD1, with 7 bases matching. CDR1 and CDR2, per the germline V gene, are KGHSH and LQKENI. The cysteine opens and the phenylalanine closes a CDR3 of 15 amino acids. CDR3 DNA only is kept here, 45 bases in frame from base 1. Cut back by 0 bases and 5 bases, the V and J ends lie 14 bases apart. This CDR3, with the reference TRBV18 and TRBJ2-7 proteins standing in past its ends, gives the full variable domain NAGVMQNPRHLVRRRGQEARLRCSPMKGHSHVYWYRQLPEEGLKFMVYLQKENIIDESGMPKERFSAEFPKEGPSILRIQQVVRGDSAAYFCASSPPARGVDEQYFGPGTRLTVT.